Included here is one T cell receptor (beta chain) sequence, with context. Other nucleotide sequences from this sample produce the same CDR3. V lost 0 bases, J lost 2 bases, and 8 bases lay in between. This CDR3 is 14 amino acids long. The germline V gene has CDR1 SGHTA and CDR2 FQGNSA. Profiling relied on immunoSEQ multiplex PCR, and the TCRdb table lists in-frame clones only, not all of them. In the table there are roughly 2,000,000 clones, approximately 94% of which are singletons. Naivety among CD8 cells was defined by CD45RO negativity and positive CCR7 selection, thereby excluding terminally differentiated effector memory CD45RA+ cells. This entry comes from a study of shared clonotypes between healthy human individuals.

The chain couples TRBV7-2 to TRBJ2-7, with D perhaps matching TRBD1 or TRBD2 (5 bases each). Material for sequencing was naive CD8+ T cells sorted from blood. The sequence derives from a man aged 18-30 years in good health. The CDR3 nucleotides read TGTGCCAGCAGCTTAGCGGGACCGACCTACGAGCAGTACTTC. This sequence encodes CASSLAGPTYEQYF.